Each of the 29 T cell receptor beta chains below was sequenced from the same sample in a study of human T cells and chemical hapten exposure (dated by TCRdb to 2020 to 2023). The library relied on RACE. Sequencing instrument: NextSeq 500. TCRdb's own reprocessing of the public reads used fastp at Q25 and MiXCR and kept productive beta chains. Here each entry gathers all rows of one CDR3 protein and keeps the most common genes and DNA. For this sample there are some 300,000 distinct CDR3 sequences; 5.5% appear just once. The ten biggest clones cover around 8% of the sample. What the time point label conveys for this sample: pre-sensitization, week 0. The sample's treatment or condition label, in plain terms: therapeutic diphenylcyclopropenone sensitization with weekly scalp DPC. The sample in question was whole blood, obtained in connection with sensitization to the hapten diphenylcyclopropenone (DPC). The source of these receptors is a woman between 18 and 30 years old with alopecia areata. Some clones in this sample may be carry-over from other donors' samples.

This clonotype was found a few times. This chain joins TRBV14 and TRBJ1-5; D is undetermined. This CDR3 region has 18 residues. Germline V lookup: CDR1 SGHDN, CDR2 FVKESK. Trimming cost V 1 base and J 6 bases, with 22 bases left between them. CDR3 DNA: TGTGCCAGCAGCCAAGTCAGTCTCCGAGCGCTTCTGCCTCAGCCCCAGCATTTT. It encodes CASSQVSLRALLPQPQHF.

The rearrangement links TRBV24-1 to TRBJ2-4; a possible D gene is TRBD2 (5 bases). The CDR3 contains 15 residues. CDR1 is KGHDR and CDR2 is SFDVKD in the germline V gene. The V end lost 4 bases, the J end lost 1 base, and 10 bases lay between the germline ends. For the CDR3, the DNA is TGTGCCACCAGTGACAGCGGTTTGGCCAAAAACATTCAGTACTTC. It translates to CATSDSGLAKNIQYF.

This clonotype was observed a few times. V and J are TRBV6-1 and TRBJ2-4; a weak D match, TRBD2 (6 bases). Trimming cost V 1 base and J 4 bases, with 11 bases left between them. There are 15 residues in the CDR3. CDR1 is MNHNS and CDR2 is SASEGT in the germline V gene. The CDR3: CASSEGGLRKNIQYF. CDR3 nucleotide sequence: TGTGCCAGCAGTGAAGGAGGACTAAGAAAAAACATTCAGTACTTC.

The rearrangement uses TRBV12-3 or TRBV12-4 and TRBJ1-2; D is possibly TRBD1 (6 bases). This CDR3 is built from 14 residues. V lost 3 bases and J lost 4, with 12 bases in between. In DNA, the CDR3 is TGTGCCAGCAGTTTCCACCAGGGGAGCTATGGCTACACCTTC. Residues: CASSFHQGSYGYTF.

The CDR3 DNA sequence: TGTGCCAGCAGCCCCCGACCGAACACCGGGGAGCTGTTTTTT. Translation: CASSPRPNTGELFF. This chain joins TRBV7-9 and TRBJ2-2; D is ambiguous. V was cut by 5 bases and J by 0 bases, with 7 bases left in between. Per the germline V gene, CDR1 is SEHNR and CDR2 is FQNEAQ (reference sequence). The CDR3 is 14 residues long.

The table lists this clonotype with a few counts. The chain's CDR3 is CAISGLSGGAGETQYF. The CDR3 DNA sequence: TGTGCCATCAGTGGTCTTAGCGGGGGGGCCGGAGAGACCCAGTACTTC. The rearrangement uses TRBV10-3 and TRBJ2-5; 11 nucleotides match TRBD2. This CDR3 is built from 16 residues. Per germline, CDR1 ENHRY and CDR2 SYGVKD. Losses at the gene ends were 4 bases for V and 4 bases for J; bases not matched to a gene: 8.

The V call is TRBV7-2, the J call TRBJ1-4; D is unresolved. This CDR3 has 13 residues. Per the germline V gene, CDR1 is SGHTA and CDR2 is FQGNSA. Trimming took off 3 bases at V and 6 bases at J, with 8 bases between the two ends. The CDR3 DNA reads TGTGCCAGCAGCTTTATAGGGTATGAAAAACTGTTTTTT. Protein sequence: CASSFIGYEKLFF.

This clonotype was seen at least ten times. This chain uses TRBV4-1 with TRBJ2-2; the D is unclear. Germline V gene lookup returns CDR1 MGHRA and CDR2 YSYEKL. CDR3 length: 15 residues. Trimming cost V 3 bases and J 1 base, with 9 bases left between them. CDR3 DNA sequence: TGCGCCAGCAGCCACTTATCAGGGAACACCGGGGAGCTGTTTTTT. It codes for CASSHLSGNTGELFF.

The gene calls are TRBV7-2 and TRBJ1-1; D perhaps matches TRBD1 (5 bases). V was pared by 0 bases and J by 5 bases, with 10 bases between. Germline V gives CDR1 SGHTA, CDR2 FQGNSA. The CDR3 runs 14 residues. The DNA for the CDR3 is TGTGCCAGCAGCTTAGCGCCTGGGGGAACTGAAGCTTTCTTT. Amino acid sequence: CASSLAPGGTEAFF.

This clonotype was counted at least ten times. The CDR3 here is CASSPLEQAYGYTF. CDR3 coding DNA: TGTGCCAGCAGCCCCCTAGAACAAGCCTATGGCTACACCTTC. The chain recombines TRBV7-2 with TRBJ1-2; D is ambiguous. Germline V gives CDR1 SGHTA, CDR2 FQGNSA. The V gene lost 5 bases and the J gene lost 4 bases, with 14 bases spanning the gap. CDR3 length: 14 amino acids.

At least ten counts were recorded for this clonotype. The chain employs TRBV4-2 and TRBJ1-4; the D is unclear. Trimming took 0 bases from V and 0 from J, leaving 11 bases between them. CDR1 and CDR2 (germline): LGHNA, YNFKEQ. CDR3 length equals 17 residues. CDR3 coding DNA: TGTGCCAGCAGCCAAGAGGAGGCAGCTGCAACTAATGAAAAACTGTTTTTT. The encoded protein is CASSQEEAAATNEKLFF.

This clonotype was found a few times. The chain links TRBV4-3 to TRBJ2-3; 8 bases line up with TRBD2. Looked up from germline, CDR1 is LGHNA and CDR2 is YSLEER. With V trimmed by 1 base and J by 1 base, 4 bases remained unmatched. This CDR3 contains 16 residues. CDR3 in amino acids: CASSQGLRGGTDTQYF. DNA of the CDR3: TGCGCCAGCAGCCAAGGGTTGCGGGGGGGCACAGATACGCAGTATTTT.

The CDR3 DNA reads TGTGCCACCAGTGATTTAGCGGGGGGGCAAGAGACCCAGTACTTC. Translated, it gives CATSDLAGGQETQYF. The chain couples TRBV24-1 to TRBJ2-5, with 10 bases fitting TRBD2. This CDR3 region has 15 residues. Trimming at V came to 1 base and at J to 2 bases, leaving 0 bases not matched to a gene. Looked up from germline, CDR1 is KGHDR and CDR2 is SFDVKD.

The chain links TRBV7-2 to TRBJ2-5, with D tentatively TRBD2 (6 bases). Deletions cut 5 bases from V and 1 base from J, with 14 bases between. In germline, CDR1 is SGHTA, CDR2 FQGNSA. The CDR3 consists of 15 residues. CDR3 amino acids: CASSHPPGSQETQYF. As DNA, the CDR3 is TGTGCCAGCAGCCACCCCCCCGGGAGCCAAGAGACCCAGTACTTC.

This chain uses TRBV11-2 with TRBJ1-2; TRBD1 might be the D (6 bases). Germline V gives CDR1 SGHAT, CDR2 FQNNGV. The V end was cut by 3 bases, the J end by 4 bases, with 12 bases between. This CDR3 region has 14 residues. The CDR3: CASSFTGRGYGYTF. CDR3 nucleotides: TGTGCCAGCAGCTTCACAGGGCGGGGCTATGGCTACACCTTC.

V gene TRBV7-3 combines with J gene TRBJ1-2; 11 bases are a match to TRBD1. Germline V gene data show CDR1 as SGHTA and CDR2 as FQGTGA. The trim removed 5 bases at V and 5 bases at J, leaving 7 bases unmatched. The CDR3 spans 15 residues. The CDR3 nucleotides read TGTGCCAGCAGCCCAAGTGGACAGGGGGCGTATGGCTACACCTTC. Translating gives CASSPSGQGAYGYTF. Full variable domain (outside the CDR3, taken from reference TRBV7-3 and TRBJ1-2): GAGVSQTPSNKVTEKGKYVELRCDPISGHTALYWYRQSLGQGPEFLIYFQGTGAADDSGLPNDRFFAVRPEGSVSTLKIQRTERGDSAVYLCASSPSGQGAYGYTFGSGTRLTVV.

This clonotype was found many times. The chain carries TRBV5-4 and TRBJ2-1, with D tentatively TRBD2 (7 bases). V was pared by 5 bases and J by 0 bases, with 12 bases between. CDR3 length: 15 amino acids. From germline, CDR1 is SGHNT and CDR2 YYREEE (reference sequence). CDR3 protein: CASSLRGGSYNEQFF. The CDR3 DNA reads TGTGCCAGCAGTTTGAGGGGGGGCTCCTACAATGAGCAGTTCTTC.

This clonotype was detected only a few times. The chain links TRBV20-1 to TRBJ1-2, with a possible D match to TRBD1 (5 bases). Trimming took off 6 bases at V and 6 bases at J, with 14 bases between the two ends. This CDR3 contains 12 residues. Germline CDR1 is DFQATT and CDR2 is SNEGSKA (reference sequence). Here the CDR3 reads CSAGGANDGYTF. As DNA, the CDR3 is TGCAGTGCCGGCGGGGCGAACGATGGCTACACCTTC.

In this sample, this clonotype turned up many times. The V call is TRBV5-1, the J call TRBJ2-1, with TRBD2 matching 10 bases. CDR3 length: 16 amino acids. J gave up 8 bases and V 2 bases, and 10 bases lay outside the gene matches. The germline V gene has CDR1 SGHRS and CDR2 YFSETQ. CDR3 DNA sequence: TGCGCCAGCAGCTTAGGAACTAGCGGGGTCGCGTATGAGCAGTTCTTC. It yields the protein CASSLGTSGVAYEQFF.

This clonotype has just a few counts. The chain has TRBV27 and TRBJ1-2, with 7 bases lining up with TRBD1. The germline CDR1 and CDR2 sequences are MNHEY and SMNVEV (reference sequence). Germline trimming cut 5 bases from V and 5 bases from J; bases unmatched to any gene: 11. There are 15 residues in the CDR3. In nucleotides, the CDR3 is TGTGCCAGCAGTCCCAGACAGGGTGAGGGGTATGGCTACACCTTC. It yields the protein CASSPRQGEGYGYTF.

In this sample, this clonotype turned up many times. The chain links TRBV6-6 to TRBJ1-2; D is ambiguous. Germline V gives CDR1 MNHNY, CDR2 SVGAGI (reference sequence). V lost 6 bases and J 1 base, leaving 9 bases between the germline ends. This CDR3 is 13 amino acids long. CDR3 coding DNA: TGTGCCAGCAGCAAGACCCATAACTATGGCTACACCTTC. It translates to CASSKTHNYGYTF.

The chain uses TRBV19 and TRBJ1-5, with 10 nucleotides matching TRBD1. This CDR3 has 16 amino acids. Trimming took 3 bases from V and 2 from J; bases not matched to a gene: 4. Germline V gives CDR1 LNHDA, CDR2 SQIVND (reference sequence). The CDR3 loop reads CASSIAGTGGNQPQHF. In DNA, the CDR3 is TGTGCCAGTAGTATTGCCGGGACAGGGGGCAATCAGCCCCAGCATTTT.

This clonotype was seen only a few times. The chain is built from TRBV5-4 and TRBJ2-3, with 7 bases matching TRBD2. The CDR3 spans 15 residues. Losses at the gene ends were 3 bases for V and 14 bases for J; bases not matched to a gene: 18. Looked up from germline, CDR1 is SGHNT and CDR2 is YYREEE (reference sequence). The CDR3 sequence is CASSSEGSGARPRYF. CDR3 nucleotide sequence: TGTGCCAGCAGCTCCGAAGGGAGCGGGGCACGGCCGAGGTATTTT.

This chain uses TRBV18 with TRBJ2-2; D is undetermined. Deletions cut 0 bases from V and 1 base from J, with 3 bases between. The CDR3 loop spans 14 amino acids. Germline values: CDR1 KGHSH, CDR2 LQKENI. The CDR3 region is CASSPPKNTGELFF. Written as DNA, the CDR3 is TGTGCCAGCTCACCACCTAAGAACACCGGGGAGCTGTTTTTT. Complete variable domain (other parts from reference TRBV18 and TRBJ2-2): NAGVMQNPRHLVRRRGQEARLRCSPMKGHSHVYWYRQLPEEGLKFMVYLQKENIIDESGMPKERFSAEFPKEGPSILRIQQVVRGDSAAYFCASSPPKNTGELFFGEGSRLTVL.

The rearrangement uses TRBV5-1 and TRBJ1-6; the match to TRBD1 covers 8 bases. The germline V gene has CDR1 SGHRS and CDR2 YFSETQ. Trimming took 4 bases from V and 4 from J; bases not matched to a gene: 10. This CDR3 is built from 17 residues. Here the CDR3 DNA reads TGCGCCAGCAGCCTCATGGACAGGGCCTTTTATAATTCACCCCTCCACTTT. It codes for CASSLMDRAFYNSPLHF. The full variable domain, its missing parts supplied by reference TRBV5-1 and TRBJ1-6, is KAGVTQTPRYLIKTRGQQVTLSCSPISGHRSVSWYQQTPGQGLQFLFEYFSETQRNKGNFPGRFSGRQFSNSRSEMNVSTLELGDSALYLCASSLMDRAFYNSPLHFGNGTRLTVT.

A remark on this clonotype: One end of the junction does not line up with germline, which may come from a read error. The chain joins TRBV7-7 to TRBJ2-7; D may be TRBD1 or TRBD2 (5 bases each). This CDR3 is built from 13 residues. In germline, CDR1 is SSHAT, CDR2 FNYEAQ (reference sequence). The CDR3 region is CASSQGPAYEQYF. The CDR3 DNA sequence: TGTGCTAGCAGCCAGGGACCGGCCTACGAGCAGTACTTC.

The chain joins TRBV5-4 to TRBJ1-5, with D hard to call. V was shortened by 3 bases and J by 3 bases, with 10 bases between the two germline ends. This CDR3 has 14 residues. Germline values: CDR1 SGHNT, CDR2 YYREEE (reference sequence). CDR3 in amino acids: CASSSSPLNQPQHF. As DNA, the CDR3 is TGTGCCAGCAGCTCTTCGCCCCTCAATCAGCCCCAGCATTTT.

The rearrangement joins TRBV29-1 to TRBJ1-3; D uncertain. The CDR3 extends over 13 amino acids. V was cut by 7 bases and J by 0 bases, with 10 bases left in between. Germline-derived CDR1 and CDR2 are SQVTM and ANQGSEA. The CDR3 sequence is CSAVMSSGNTIYF. The DNA of the CDR3 is TGCAGCGCCGTGATGAGCTCTGGAAACACCATATATTTT.

The chain recombines TRBV12-3 or TRBV12-4 with TRBJ2-7; the D is unclear. The ends were cut back, 4 bases at V and 7 bases at J, with 17 bases in the middle. The CDR3 has 14 amino acids. The CDR3 nucleotides are TGTGCCAGCAGTTCCCCCGGCGACGCTGGTGAGCAGTACTTC. Protein product: CASSSPGDAGEQYF.